The 8 T cell receptor beta chains below come from one sample, sequenced in a study of blood T cells in healthy people across ages. Sample-barcoded 5' priming and a J-beta primer mix drove a second PCR of roughly 6 to 12 cycles. From the 5' RACE reads, TCRdb called clonotypes with MiXCR, one entry per CDR3 protein. The data show hundreds of thousands of distinct CDR3 sequences, approximately 50% seen once. The sample was blood. Receptors originate from a man aged 60 to 75 in good health.

V and J are TRBV4-2 and TRBJ2-1; 8 nucleotides line up with TRBD1. Trimming at V came to 4 bases and at J to 10 bases, leaving 6 bases not matched to a gene. The CDR3 length is 13 residues. Germline lookup yields CDR1 LGHNA and CDR2 YNFKEQ. CDR3 nucleotides: TGTGCCAGCAGCCGGACAGGGAATTACGAGCAGTTCTTC. It yields the protein CASSRTGNYEQFF.

This clonotype was counted only a few times. CDR3: CASSLRDSRPDSTDTQYF. CDR3 nucleotide sequence: TGTGCCAGCAGCTTAAGGGACTCCCGACCCGATAGCACAGATACGCAGTATTTT. The V and J genes are TRBV7-8 and TRBJ2-3; maybe TRBD2 (6 bases). This CDR3 region has 18 residues. The V gene's germline CDR1 is SGHVS and CDR2 FQNEAQ. V lost 2 bases to trimming and J lost 0 bases, with 18 bases between them.

The chain joins TRBV5-1 to TRBJ2-3, with a weak D call TRBD1 (5 bases). V gave up 4 bases and J gave up 6 bases, with 18 bases separating them. The CDR3 is 15 residues long. Germline values: CDR1 SGHRS, CDR2 YFSETQ. CDR3: CASSPWGGQGDTQYF. The DNA of the CDR3 is TGCGCCAGCAGCCCCTGGGGCGGCCAAGGGGATACGCAGTATTTT.

V usage is TRBV2 and J usage is TRBJ1-4, with 8 bases matching TRBD1. Germline V gene sequence: CDR1 SNHLY, CDR2 FYNNEI. The CDR3 is 15 residues long. The ends lost 7 bases at V and 2 bases at J; junction bases unmatched: 6. CDR3: CASKIDRGTNEKLFF. CDR3 sequence (DNA): TGTGCCAGCAAGATCGACAGGGGCACTAATGAAAAACTGTTTTTT.

The rearrangement links TRBV5-6 to TRBJ1-6; the D is unclear. The CDR3 spans 16 residues. V lost 4 bases and J 1 base, leaving 12 bases between the germline ends. The germline CDR1 and CDR2 sequences are SGHDT and YYEEEE. The CDR3: CASSAIQRSYNSPLHF. The CDR3 nucleotides are TGTGCCAGCAGCGCGATTCAGCGGTCCTATAATTCACCCCTCCACTTT.

V is TRBV6-6 and J is TRBJ2-4; TRBD2 is a possible D gene (5 bases). The CDR3 consists of 14 residues. Germline V gene sequence: CDR1 MNHNY, CDR2 SVGAGI (reference sequence). Trimming stripped 9 bases from V and 3 bases from J, with 15 bases between. The CDR3 nucleotides read TGTGCCAGAGGGCCGGGGTTGGTCAAAAACATTCAGTACTTC. Protein product: CARGPGLVKNIQYF.

This clonotype occurred once. The CDR3 is CASSVGPVEATEAFF. As DNA, the CDR3 is TGTGCCAGCAGCGTTGGGCCTGTCGAGGCGACTGAAGCTTTCTTT. The chain combines TRBV9 with TRBJ1-1; D is unresolved. Germline-derived CDR1 and CDR2 are SGDLS and YYNGEE. This CDR3 is built from 15 residues. Between the trimmed V and J ends, which lost 2 bases and 5 bases, there was a span of 16 bases.

The chain is built from TRBV29-1 and TRBJ1-2; 9 nucleotides line up with TRBD1. The CDR3 runs 13 residues. The V gene's germline CDR1 is SQVTM and CDR2 ANQGSEA. The J segment lost 2 bases and the V segment lost 2 bases, leaving 0 bases of the junction unmatched. The CDR3 is CSVETGGNYGYTF. CDR3 in DNA: TGCAGCGTTGAAACAGGGGGCAACTATGGCTACACCTTC.